The 20 T cell receptor beta chains listed next were all sequenced from one sample in a study of T-cell memory formation after mild COVID-19. TCRdb independently ran MiXCR on the 5' RACE reads; one entry per CDR3 protein. The profile shows a few hundred thousand distinct CDR3 sequences, around 28% of them singletons. The specimen was PBMCs or a T cell subset sorted from them (not recorded which). These receptors came from an adult woman who had mild COVID-19 (a few samples of this study predate the infection). Cell type and time point are not known.

The chain employs TRBV2 and TRBJ2-3; 7 nucleotides agree with TRBD1. Germline CDR1 is SNHLY and CDR2 is FYNNEI. V shed 2 bases, J shed 2 bases, and the junction held 7 bases outside the gene matches. The CDR3 spans 16 residues. Written as DNA, the CDR3 is TGTGCCAGCAGTGAATTGGGGACAGCAAACACAGATACGCAGTATTTT. This translates into CASSELGTANTDTQYF.

Only a few counts were recorded for this clonotype. The chain has TRBV5-1 and TRBJ2-7; D is possibly TRBD1 (6 bases). CDR1 and CDR2 from the germline V gene are SGHRS and YFSETQ. V was shortened by 0 bases and J by 0 bases, with 10 bases between the two germline ends. This CDR3 spans 15 amino acids. CDR3 amino acids: CASSLDGTPSYEQYF. In DNA form, the CDR3 reads TGCGCCAGCAGCTTGGATGGGACACCCTCCTACGAGCAGTACTTC.

V is TRBV2 and J is TRBJ2-2; D may be TRBD1 (6 bases). Germline assignment: CDR1 SNHLY and CDR2 FYNNEI. The CDR3 is 13 residues long. V was shortened by 1 base and J by 7 bases, with 7 bases between the two germline ends. The CDR3 reads CASSEGGHGELFF. The CDR3 coding sequence is TGTGCCAGCAGTGAAGGGGGGCACGGGGAGCTGTTTTTT.

The sample holds one count of this clonotype. V and J are TRBV9 and TRBJ2-7; 15 bases line up with TRBD2. This CDR3 has 15 residues. The V segment lost 4 bases and the J segment 6 bases; nucleotides outside the gene matches: 5. CDR1 and CDR2 (germline): SGDLS, YYNGEE. The CDR3 DNA sequence: TGTGCCAGCAGCCCTCGGACTAGCGGGAGGGGCGAGCAGTACTTC. Encoded protein: CASSPRTSGRGEQYF.

The chain uses TRBV18 and TRBJ2-5; a weak D match, TRBD1 (6 bases). Germline lookup yields CDR1 KGHSH and CDR2 LQKENI. This CDR3 comprises 16 residues. V was trimmed by 3 bases and J by 1 base, leaving 15 bases between them. CDR3 DNA: TGTGCCAGCTCACCCCTGGGGGCAGGGAGCCAAGAGACCCAGTACTTC. This encodes CASSPLGAGSQETQYF.

The sample holds a few counts of this clonotype. This chain connects TRBV12-3 or TRBV12-4 to TRBJ2-7, with a tentative D call TRBD1 (5 bases). The CDR3 runs 13 residues. The V end lost 5 bases, the J end lost 2 bases, and 10 bases lay between the germline ends. In DNA, the CDR3 is TGTGCCAGCAGTGAGACAGAAACCTACGAGCAGTACTTC. Translated, it gives CASSETETYEQYF.

This clonotype was detected only a few times. The chain joins TRBV7-3 to TRBJ2-7, with D perhaps assigned TRBD1 or TRBD2 (5 bases each). CDR3 length: 16 amino acids. Germline V gives CDR1 SGHTA, CDR2 FQGTGA. Deletions cut 3 bases from V and 0 bases from J, with 15 bases between. The CDR3 here is CASSLGRAQGSYEQYF. The CDR3 DNA reads TGTGCCAGCAGCTTGGGACGGGCGCAGGGCTCCTACGAGCAGTACTTC.

A single count supports this clonotype. V is TRBV24-1 and J is TRBJ2-1; 8 bases are a match to TRBD1. This CDR3 is 18 amino acids long. CDR1 and CDR2 (germline): KGHDR, SFDVKD. V gave up 4 bases and J gave up 4 bases; unmatched junction bases: 14. The CDR3 spells CATSEPIGGTGQYNEQFF. CDR3 coding DNA: TGTGCCACCAGTGAACCCATAGGCGGGACAGGCCAATACAATGAGCAGTTCTTC.

This clonotype was seen only once. This chain links TRBV20-1 with TRBJ2-4; 9 bases are shared with TRBD1. Unmatched junction bases numbered 9, after V lost 6 bases and J lost 0 bases. CDR1 and CDR2 from the germline V gene are DFQATT and SNEGSKA (reference sequence). This CDR3 contains 16 residues. DNA for the CDR3: TGCAGTGCGCCTACCGGGACAGGGAGAGCCAAAAACATTCAGTACTTC. Translating gives CSAPTGTGRAKNIQYF.

The V call is TRBV18, the J call TRBJ2-7; D not certain. CDR1 and CDR2 (germline): KGHSH, LQKENI. Between the trimmed V and J ends, which lost 5 bases and 0 bases, there was a span of 11 bases. The CDR3 is 14 amino acids. Here the CDR3 reads CASSGPFPSYEQYF. The CDR3 DNA reads TGTGCCAGCTCAGGGCCCTTTCCCTCCTACGAGCAGTACTTC. The variable domain in full, completed from reference TRBV18 and TRBJ2-7, reads NAGVMQNPRHLVRRRGQEARLRCSPMKGHSHVYWYRQLPEEGLKFMVYLQKENIIDESGMPKERFSAEFPKEGPSILRIQQVVRGDSAAYFCASSGPFPSYEQYFGPGTRLTVT.

This clonotype was observed a few times. CDR3 sequence reads: CASREDTGELFF. The DNA for the CDR3 is TGTGCCAGCAGGGAGGACACCGGGGAGCTGTTTTTT. The chain uses TRBV2 and TRBJ2-2; a possible D gene is TRBD2 (5 bases). From germline, CDR1 is SNHLY and CDR2 FYNNEI. CDR3 length equals 12 residues. V was cut by 6 bases and J by 3 bases, with 5 bases left in between.

This clonotype appeared a few times. V is TRBV7-9 and J is TRBJ1-1; no reliable D call. This CDR3 comprises 16 residues. Trimming left V 5 bases short and J 4 bases short, with 20 bases between. Germline CDR1 reads SEHNR; CDR2 reads FQNEAQ (reference sequence). The CDR3 region has the DNA TGTGCCAGCAGCGGAGACCTCGCGGCCCTGGGCACTGAAGCTTTCTTT. It is translated as CASSGDLAALGTEAFF.

This clonotype was seen a handful of times. The V call is TRBV19, the J call TRBJ2-2; 7 bases map to TRBD1. The CDR3 runs to 15 residues. V lost 7 bases to trimming and J lost 6 bases; unmatched junction nucleotides: 11. Germline loops: CDR1 LNHDA, CDR2 SQIVND (reference sequence). The CDR3 DNA follows: TGTGCCAGTACCAACCAGGGGGTCGTGTCCGGGGAGCTGTTTTTT. Residues: CASTNQGVVSGELFF.

This clonotype was seen a handful of times. The chain carries TRBV5-1 and TRBJ2-5, with a tentative D call TRBD2 (6 bases). Trimming shortened V by 5 bases and J by 1 base, and 9 bases separated the two germline ends. Germline CDR1 reads SGHRS; CDR2 reads YFSETQ. The CDR3 sequence is 13 residues long. This CDR3 is CASRSGLQETQYF. CDR3 in DNA: TGCGCCAGCAGGTCGGGACTCCAAGAGACCCAGTACTTC.

This clonotype was observed a few times. This chain links TRBV24-1 with TRBJ2-5, with D unclear. V gave up 2 bases and J gave up 2 bases, with 8 bases separating them. Per germline, CDR1 KGHDR and CDR2 SFDVKD. The CDR3 has 14 amino acids. CDR3 nucleotides: TGTGCCACCAGTGATTGGACGGAACAAGAGACCCAGTACTTC. Amino acid sequence: CATSDWTEQETQYF.

This clonotype was recorded a few times. This chain uses TRBV20-1 with TRBJ2-5; either TRBD1 or TRBD2 may supply D (5 bases each). Germline V gives CDR1 DFQATT, CDR2 SNEGSKA (reference sequence). The ends were cut back, 1 base at V and 5 bases at J, with 23 bases in the middle. The CDR3 totals 17 residues. The CDR3 sequence: CSARGQTTGTSWETQYF. The CDR3 coding sequence is TGCAGTGCTAGAGGCCAGACTACCGGGACCAGTTGGGAGACCCAGTACTTC.

This clonotype was detected a few times. This sequence joins TRBV7-9 and TRBJ1-1; no clear D. The CDR3 spans 15 residues. Germline V gives CDR1 SEHNR, CDR2 FQNEAQ (reference sequence). Deletions cut 0 bases from V and 1 base from J, with 9 bases between. In DNA form, the CDR3 reads TGTGCCAGCAGCTTAGCATTGTCCCGGAACACTGAAGCTTTCTTT. As protein: CASSLALSRNTEAFF. The variable domain in full, completed from reference TRBV7-9 and TRBJ1-1, reads DTGVSQNPRHKITKRGQNVTFRCDPISEHNRLYWYRQTLGQGPEFLTYFQNEAQLEKSRLLSDRFSAERPKGSFSTLEIQRTEQGDSAMYLCASSLALSRNTEAFFGQGTRLTVV.

This clonotype has at least ten counts. The V call is TRBV10-3, the J call TRBJ2-1, with TRBD1 matching over 7 bases. The CDR3 is 15 amino acids. Germline V CDR1 and CDR2: ENHRY, SYGVKD. V lost 10 bases to trimming and J lost 1 base; unmatched junction nucleotides: 10. This chain's CDR3 is CATIDRVGSYNEQFF. CDR3 sequence (DNA): TGTGCCACGATAGACAGGGTAGGATCCTACAATGAGCAGTTCTTC.

The rearrangement links TRBV29-1 to TRBJ2-2, with TRBD1 as a possible D gene (6 bases). This CDR3 comprises 15 residues. Germline lookup yields CDR1 SQVTM and CDR2 ANQGSEA. V dropped 6 bases and J dropped 1 base, with 15 bases sitting between them. Written as DNA, the CDR3 is TGCAGCGTCGAGCATGACAGGCTGAACACCGGGGAGCTGTTTTTT. Residues: CSVEHDRLNTGELFF.

The table lists this clonotype with a few counts. V usage is TRBV12-3 or TRBV12-4 and J usage is TRBJ2-7; D might be TRBD2 (5 bases). This CDR3 contains 15 residues. Trimming pared 3 bases from V and 2 bases from J, leaving 14 bases between. CDR3: CASSLSGNPPYEQYF. The CDR3 bases are TGTGCCAGCAGTTTGTCGGGGAACCCTCCCTACGAGCAGTACTTC.